A selection of T cell receptor beta chains follows, all from one sample in a study of technical replicates of blood from a handful of donors. Generated by immunoSEQ multiplex PCR, the TCRdb table keeps only in-frame clones and is missing some. The table records about 59,000 clones, 90% to 95% of them present only once. The sequenced material came from PBMCs. These receptors all stem from a human donor in good health. Some clones in this sample may be carry-over from other donors' samples. CDR3s include the opening cysteine and the closing phenylalanine or tryptophan. Fields, in order: clone size, CDR3 length, D gene, V gene, J gene, CDR3 protein, CDR3 DNA. D genes are given only for firm matches. The size of a clone is reported for some rows only, either as once, few or many, or as a class for expanded clones.

-	15	TRBD1	TRBV27	TRBJ1-6	CASGPRDRGNSPLHF	TGTGCCAGCGGCCCCCGGGACAGGGGTAATTCACCCCTCCACTTT
-	14	TRBD1	TRBV7-9	TRBJ1-1	CASSFGQANTEAFF	TGTGCCAGCAGCTTTGGACAGGCGAACACTGAAGCTTTCTTT
-	16	TRBD2	TRBV5-6	TRBJ2-1	CASSWTSGSSYNEQFF	TGTGCCAGCAGTTGGACTAGCGGGAGCTCCTACAATGAGCAGTTCTTC
-	13	-	TRBV2	TRBJ2-1	CASRGPGLGEQFF	TGTGCCAGCAGGGGGCCGGGACTGGGTGAGCAGTTCTTC
-	13	-	TRBV10-3	TRBJ1-2	CAISDKLGGGYTF	TGTGCCATCAGTGACAAACTCGGAGGGGGCTACACCTTC
medium-sized	14	TRBD1	TRBV7-9	TRBJ1-3	CASSWGQTGNTIYF	TGTGCCAGCAGCTGGGGACAGACGGGAAACACCATATATTTT
-	16	-	TRBV5-4	TRBJ1-4	CASSSGLTTTNEKLFF	TGTGCCAGCAGCTCCGGACTGACCACAACTAATGAAAAACTGTTTTTT
-	15	-	TRBV15	TRBJ2-7	CATSRVSGFRSEQYF	TGTGCCACCAGCAGAGTCTCCGGGTTTAGGTCCGAGCAGTACTTC
-	18	TRBD2	TRBV4-3	TRBJ2-1	CASSQEFTSGSSYNEQFF	TGCGCCAGCAGCCAAGAGTTCACTAGCGGGAGCTCCTACAATGAGCAGTTCTTC
-	16	TRBD2	TRBV6-1	TRBJ2-2	CASSEGAGGFGGELFF	TGTGCCAGCAGTGAAGGGGCGGGGGGGTTCGGCGGGGAGCTGTTTTTT
few	13	-	TRBV6-5	TRBJ1-2	CASSSGGFYGYTF	TGTGCCAGCAGTTCGGGAGGGTTTTATGGCTACACCTTC
few	15	TRBD2	TRBV2	TRBJ2-1	CASSAGTSERNEQFF	TGTGCCAGCAGCGCCGGGACTAGCGAAAGAAATGAGCAGTTCTTC
-	17	-	TRBV27	TRBJ1-5	CASSESRGVGGNQPQHF	TGTGCCAGCAGTGAATCCAGGGGCGTGGGCGGGAATCAGCCCCAGCATTTT
-	17	TRBD2	TRBV4-1	TRBJ2-1	CASSQDFGGGAYNEQFF	TGCGCCAGCAGCCAAGATTTTGGCGGGGGGGCTTACAATGAGCAGTTCTTC
-	14	-	TRBV2	TRBJ1-3	CASRDSFLRNTIYF	TGTGCCAGCCGCGACAGCTTTTTACGAAACACCATATATTTT
-	16	TRBD2	TRBV18	TRBJ2-1	CASSPLGRGGYNEQFF	TGTGCCAGCTCACCCCTTGGCCGGGGGGGTTACAATGAGCAGTTCTTC
-	16	TRBD1	TRBV2	TRBJ2-1	CASRAIGTGLYNEQFF	TGTGCCAGCAGAGCGATTGGGACAGGTCTCTACAATGAGCAGTTCTTC
-	15	TRBD2	TRBV18	TRBJ2-1	CASSPNEGSGRREFF	TGTGCCAGCTCACCAAACGAGGGTAGCGGGAGGAGGGAGTTCTTC
-	14	TRBD2	TRBV6-4	TRBJ2-7	CASRSGLVSYEQYF	TGTGCCAGCAGATCGGGACTAGTCTCCTACGAGCAGTACTTC
-	14	-	TRBV5-1	TRBJ1-1	CASSLVGVGTEAFF	TGCGCCAGCAGCTTGGTCGGGGTTGGTACTGAAGCTTTCTTT
-	13	-	TRBV30	TRBJ2-7	CAWSNRDRDEQYF	TGTGCCTGGAGCAACAGGGATCGTGACGAGCAGTACTTC
-	13	-	TRBV2	TRBJ2-5	CASSGSGKETQYF	TGTGCCAGCAGTGGTAGCGGAAAAGAGACCCAGTACTTC
once	13	-	TRBV5-1	TRBJ1-2	CASSFGEHYGYTF	TGCGCCAGCAGCTTCGGGGAACACTATGGCTACACCTTC
-	12	-	TRBV9	TRBJ1-2	CASSVGNYGYTF	TGTGCCAGCAGCGTCGGTAACTATGGCTACACCTTC
-	16	TRBD2	TRBV9	TRBJ2-3	CASSVAGGLAWDTQYF	TGTGCCAGCAGCGTAGCTGGGGGACTAGCGTGGGATACGCAGTATTTT
-	15	TRBD2	TRBV4-2	TRBJ2-2	CASSQSPGRTGELFF	TGTGCCAGCAGCCAATCACCCGGGAGGACCGGGGAGCTGTTTTTT
-	17	TRBD2	TRBV7-2	TRBJ2-7	CASSLFLAGGLFYEQYF	TGTGCCAGCAGCTTATTCTTGGCGGGGGGACTATTCTACGAGCAGTACTTC
-	14	-	TRBV5-6	TRBJ2-3	CASSLANTVDTQYF	TGTGCCAGCAGCCTAGCCAACACGGTGGATACGCAGTATTTT
-	17	-	TRBV4-1	TRBJ2-7	CASSQGAGRGPPYEQYF	TGCGCCAGCAGCCAAGGAGCTGGGCGGGGGCCTCCCTACGAGCAGTACTTC
-	16	-	TRBV5-6	TRBJ1-5	CASSWAEPLINQPQHF	TGTGCCAGCAGCTGGGCCGAGCCCCTCATCAATCAGCCCCAGCATTTT
-	14	TRBD1	TRBV4-3	TRBJ1-1	CASSRGQGNTEAFF	TGCGCCAGCAGCCGAGGACAGGGGAACACTGAAGCTTTCTTT
-	15	-	TRBV7-2	TRBJ1-4	CASSASRGWHEKLFF	TGTGCCAGCAGCGCCAGCAGGGGTTGGCATGAAAAACTGTTTTTT
-	15	TRBD1	TRBV7-9	TRBJ1-2	CASSLPGQGGYGYTF	TGTGCCAGCAGCTTACCGGGACAGGGAGGGTATGGCTACACCTTC
-	14	TRBD1	TRBV2	TRBJ1-2	CASSAGGVIYGYTF	TGTGCCAGCAGTGCAGGGGGAGTAATCTATGGCTACACCTTC
once	16	TRBD1	TRBV7-6	TRBJ2-7	CASSSETGGLSYEQYF	TGTGCCAGCAGCTCAGAGACAGGGGGCCTCTCCTACGAGCAGTACTTC
-	14	-	TRBV6-6	TRBJ2-5	CASIERTNQETQYF	TGTGCCAGCATCGAGAGGACAAACCAAGAGACCCAGTACTTC
-	13	TRBD1	TRBV5-1	TRBJ1-2	CASSLDRGYGYTF	TGCGCCAGCAGCCTGGACAGGGGTTATGGCTACACCTTC
-	15	-	TRBV5-4	TRBJ2-7	CASSQDITGNYEQYF	TGCGCCAGCAGCCAAGATATTACGGGAAACTACGAGCAGTACTTC
-	17	-	TRBV5-6	TRBJ1-1	CASSRRTERTMNTEAFF	TGTGCCAGCAGCCGAAGGACAGAAAGAACAATGAACACTGAAGCTTTCTTT
-	15	TRBD1	TRBV5-1	TRBJ1-4	CASSFADRDNEKLFF	TGCGCCAGCAGCTTTGCGGACAGGGATAATGAAAAACTGTTTTTT
-	15	-	TRBV6-6	TRBJ2-5	CASSPGSFDWETQYF	TGTGCCAGCAGCCCGGGTAGTTTTGATTGGGAGACCCAGTACTTC